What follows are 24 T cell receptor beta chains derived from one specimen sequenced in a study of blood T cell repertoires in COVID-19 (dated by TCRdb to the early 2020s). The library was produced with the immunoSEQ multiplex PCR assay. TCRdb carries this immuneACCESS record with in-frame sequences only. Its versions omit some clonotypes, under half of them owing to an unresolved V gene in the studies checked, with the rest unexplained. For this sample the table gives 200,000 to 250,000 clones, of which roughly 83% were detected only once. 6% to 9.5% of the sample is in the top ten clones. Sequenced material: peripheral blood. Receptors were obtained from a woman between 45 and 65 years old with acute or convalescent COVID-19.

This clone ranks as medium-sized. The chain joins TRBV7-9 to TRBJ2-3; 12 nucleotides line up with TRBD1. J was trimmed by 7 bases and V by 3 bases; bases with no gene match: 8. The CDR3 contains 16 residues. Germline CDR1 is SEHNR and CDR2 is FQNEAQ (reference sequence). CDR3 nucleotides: TGTGCCAGCAGCTTCGACCCGGGACAGGGGGCCCATACGCAGTATTTT. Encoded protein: CASSFDPGQGAHTQYF.

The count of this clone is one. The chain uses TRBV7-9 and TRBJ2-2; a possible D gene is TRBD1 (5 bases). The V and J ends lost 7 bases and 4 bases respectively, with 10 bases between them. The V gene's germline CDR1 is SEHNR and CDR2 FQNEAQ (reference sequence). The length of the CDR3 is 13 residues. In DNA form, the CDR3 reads TGTGCCAGCAATAAGGGGTCCACCGGGGAGCTGTTTTTT. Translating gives CASNKGSTGELFF.

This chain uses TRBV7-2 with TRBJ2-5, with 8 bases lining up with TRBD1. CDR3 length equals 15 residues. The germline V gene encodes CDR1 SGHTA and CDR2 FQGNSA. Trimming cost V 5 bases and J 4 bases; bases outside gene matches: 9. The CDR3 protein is CASSALQGAIETQYF. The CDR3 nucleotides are TGTGCCAGCAGCGCCCTCCAGGGGGCAATAGAGACCCAGTACTTC.

CDR3 nucleotide sequence: TGTGCCAGCAGCGTAGTGCCGGATGGGCGACAGGGCTACACCTTC. This translates into CASSVVPDGRQGYTF. The genes are TRBV9 and TRBJ1-2, with a possible D match to TRBD1 (5 bases). CDR3 length: 15 residues. V shed 0 bases and J shed 8 bases, with 17 bases lying between them. Germline CDR1 and CDR2: SGDLS and YYNGEE.

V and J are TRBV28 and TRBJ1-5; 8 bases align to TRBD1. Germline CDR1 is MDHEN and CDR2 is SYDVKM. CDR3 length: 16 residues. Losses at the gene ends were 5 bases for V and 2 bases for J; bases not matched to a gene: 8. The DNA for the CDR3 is TGTGCCAGCAGTCGAATCCAGGGGGCCGGCAATCAGCCCCAGCATTTT. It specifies CASSRIQGAGNQPQHF.

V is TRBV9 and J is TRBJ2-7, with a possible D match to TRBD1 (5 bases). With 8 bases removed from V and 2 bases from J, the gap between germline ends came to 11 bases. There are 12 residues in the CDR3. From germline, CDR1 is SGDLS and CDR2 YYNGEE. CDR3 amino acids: CASGPGTYEQYF. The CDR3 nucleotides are TGTGCCAGTGGTCCAGGGACCTACGAGCAGTACTTC.

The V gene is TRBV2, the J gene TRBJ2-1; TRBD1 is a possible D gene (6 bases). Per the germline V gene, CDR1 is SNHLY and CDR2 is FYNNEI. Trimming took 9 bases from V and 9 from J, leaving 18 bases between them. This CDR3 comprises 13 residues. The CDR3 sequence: CARSGEQDFEQFF. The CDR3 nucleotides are TGTGCCAGATCAGGGGAACAGGATTTTGAGCAGTTCTTC. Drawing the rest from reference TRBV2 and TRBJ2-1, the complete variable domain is EPEVTQTPSHQVTQMGQEVILRCVPISNHLYFYWYRQILGQKVEFLVSFYNNEISEKSEIFDDQFSVERPDGSNFTLKIRSTKLEDSAMYFCARSGEQDFEQFFGPGTRLTVL.

CDR3 DNA: TGTGCCAGTGCCACCGGGGGGATTGACAATCAGCCCCAGCATTTT. It specifies CASATGGIDNQPQHF. The rearrangement links TRBV19 to TRBJ1-5; possible D gene TRBD1, 5 bases. The CDR3 is made up of 15 amino acids. Germline V gene lookup returns CDR1 LNHDA and CDR2 SQIVND (reference sequence). Deletions cut 8 bases from V and 3 bases from J, with 17 bases between.

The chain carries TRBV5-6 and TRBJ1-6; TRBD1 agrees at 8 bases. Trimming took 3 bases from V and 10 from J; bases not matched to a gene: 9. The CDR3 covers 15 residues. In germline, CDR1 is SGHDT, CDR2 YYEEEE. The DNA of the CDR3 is TGTGCCAGCAGCTCGGTGGACAGGGTAAGATCACCCCTCCACTTT. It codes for CASSSVDRVRSPLHF.

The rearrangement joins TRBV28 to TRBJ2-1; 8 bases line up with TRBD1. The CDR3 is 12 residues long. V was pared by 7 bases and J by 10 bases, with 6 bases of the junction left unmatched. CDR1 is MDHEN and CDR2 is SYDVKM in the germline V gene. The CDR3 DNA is TGTGCCAGCACTACAGGGGGGATAGAGCAGTTCTTC. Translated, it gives CASTTGGIEQFF.

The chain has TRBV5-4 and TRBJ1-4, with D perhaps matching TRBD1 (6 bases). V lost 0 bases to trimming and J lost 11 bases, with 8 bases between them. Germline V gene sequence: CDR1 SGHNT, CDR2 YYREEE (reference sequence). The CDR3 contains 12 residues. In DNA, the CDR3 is TGTGCCAGCAGCTTGGCAGGGGAGAAACTGTTTTTT. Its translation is CASSLAGEKLFF.

The CDR3 nucleotides are TGTGCCAGCAGTCCCGGGAGGATGGAGACCCAGTACTTC. Encoded protein: CASSPGRMETQYF. V is TRBV28 and J is TRBJ2-5; 7 nucleotides agree with TRBD2. In germline, CDR1 is MDHEN, CDR2 SYDVKM. CDR3 length: 13 residues. With V trimmed by 5 bases and J by 5 bases, 5 bases remained unmatched.

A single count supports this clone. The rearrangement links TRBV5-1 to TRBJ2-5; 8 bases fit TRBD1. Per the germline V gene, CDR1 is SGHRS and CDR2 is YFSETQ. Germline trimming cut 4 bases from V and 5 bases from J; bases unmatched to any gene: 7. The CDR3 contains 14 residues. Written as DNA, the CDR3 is TGCGCCAGCAGCATCCAGGGGGCGCGGGAGACCCAGTACTTC. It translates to CASSIQGARETQYF. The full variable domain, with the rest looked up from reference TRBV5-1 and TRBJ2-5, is KAGVTQTPRYLIKTRGQQVTLSCSPISGHRSVSWYQQTPGQGLQFLFEYFSETQRNKGNFPGRFSGRQFSNSRSEMNVSTLELGDSALYLCASSIQGARETQYFGPGTRLLVL.

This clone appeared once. The CDR3 reads CASSSPGSGSYEQYF. CDR3 nucleotides: TGTGCCAGCAGTTCCCCGGGTAGCGGGAGTTACGAGCAGTACTTC. V gene TRBV27 combines with J gene TRBJ2-7, with 9 bases matching TRBD2. The CDR3 covers 15 residues. Per germline, CDR1 MNHEY and CDR2 SMNVEV (reference sequence). V was clipped by 4 bases and J by 4 bases; unmatched bases: 8.

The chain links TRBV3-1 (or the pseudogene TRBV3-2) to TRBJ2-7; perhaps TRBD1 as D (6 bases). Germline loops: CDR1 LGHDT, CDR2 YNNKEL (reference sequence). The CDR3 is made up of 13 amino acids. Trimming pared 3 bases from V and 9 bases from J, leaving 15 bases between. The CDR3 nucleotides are TGTGCCAGCAGCCATTCCTCAGGGGCCGGGCAGTACTTC. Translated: CASSHSSGAGQYF.

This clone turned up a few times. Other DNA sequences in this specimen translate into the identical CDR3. CDR3 protein: CASRDRMNTEAFF. CDR3 sequence (DNA): TGTGCCAGCAGGGACAGGATGAACACTGAAGCTTTCTTT. The V and J genes are TRBV2 and TRBJ1-1, with 7 nucleotides matching TRBD1. Losses at the gene ends were 6 bases for V and 0 bases for J; bases not matched to a gene: 1. The CDR3 has 13 residues. Germline V gene sequence: CDR1 SNHLY, CDR2 FYNNEI.

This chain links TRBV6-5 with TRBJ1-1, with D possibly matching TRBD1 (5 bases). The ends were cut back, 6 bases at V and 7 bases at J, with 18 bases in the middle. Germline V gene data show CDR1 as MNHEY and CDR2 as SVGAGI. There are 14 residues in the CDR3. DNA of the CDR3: TGTGCCAGCAGAACAGGCTCCGTGGGTTTTGAAGCTTTCTTT. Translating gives CASRTGSVGFEAFF.

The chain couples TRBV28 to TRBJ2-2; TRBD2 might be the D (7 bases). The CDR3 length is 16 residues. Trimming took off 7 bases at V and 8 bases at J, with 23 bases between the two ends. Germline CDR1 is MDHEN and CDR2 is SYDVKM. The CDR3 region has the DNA TGTGCCAGCACCCTGGGAGGGCCGGGGGCTTGGGGGGAGCTGTTTTTT. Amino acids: CASTLGGPGAWGELFF. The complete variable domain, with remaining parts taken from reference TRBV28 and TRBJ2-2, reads DVKVTQSSRYLVKRTGEKVFLECVQDMDHENMFWYRQDPGLGLRLIYFSYDVKMKEKGDIPEGYSVSREKKERFSLILESASTNQTSMYLCASTLGGPGAWGELFFGEGSRLTVL.

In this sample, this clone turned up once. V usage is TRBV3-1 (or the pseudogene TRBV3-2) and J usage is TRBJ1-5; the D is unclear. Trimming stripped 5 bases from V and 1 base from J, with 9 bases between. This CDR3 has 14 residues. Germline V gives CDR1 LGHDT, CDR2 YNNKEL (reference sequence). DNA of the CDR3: TGTGCCAGCAGCTCCCGGGTCAGCAATCAGCCCCAGCATTTT. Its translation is CASSSRVSNQPQHF.

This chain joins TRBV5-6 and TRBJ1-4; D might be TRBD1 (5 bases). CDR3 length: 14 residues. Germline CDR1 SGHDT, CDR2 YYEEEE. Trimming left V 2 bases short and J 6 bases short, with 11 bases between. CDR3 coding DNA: TGTGCCAGCAGCTTAAGGGGATTGGATGAAAAACTGTTTTTT. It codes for CASSLRGLDEKLFF.

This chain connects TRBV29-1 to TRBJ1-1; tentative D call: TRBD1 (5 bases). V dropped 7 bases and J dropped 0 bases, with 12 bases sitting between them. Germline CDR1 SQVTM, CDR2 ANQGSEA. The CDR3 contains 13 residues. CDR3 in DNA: TGCAGCGCCGATCGGGGGGTGAACACTGAAGCTTTCTTT. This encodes CSADRGVNTEAFF.

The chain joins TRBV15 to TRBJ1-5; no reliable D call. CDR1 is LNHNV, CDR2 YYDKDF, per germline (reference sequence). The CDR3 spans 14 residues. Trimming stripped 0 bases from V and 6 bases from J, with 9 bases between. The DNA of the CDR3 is TGTGCCACCAGCAGAGATACGGGTTCTCAGCCCCAGCATTTT. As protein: CATSRDTGSQPQHF.

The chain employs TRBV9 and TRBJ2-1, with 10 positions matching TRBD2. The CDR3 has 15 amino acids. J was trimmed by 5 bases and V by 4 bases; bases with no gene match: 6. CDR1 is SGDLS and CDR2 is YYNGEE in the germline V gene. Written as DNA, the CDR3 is TGTGCCAGCAGCCCCTACGGACTAGCGGACAATGAGCAGTTCTTC. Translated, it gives CASSPYGLADNEQFF.

The CDR3 DNA sequence: TGTGCCAGCAGCAATACAGGCGGGGGGACCCAGTACTTC. Amino acids: CASSNTGGGTQYF. V usage is TRBV27 and J usage is TRBJ2-5, with 7 bases lining up with TRBD2. J was trimmed by 7 bases and V by 6 bases; bases with no gene match: 8. Per the germline V gene, CDR1 is MNHEY and CDR2 is SMNVEV (reference sequence). This CDR3 region has 13 residues.